The 11 T cell receptor beta chains below come from one sample, sequenced in a study of early stage breast cancer tumors. The method was immunoSEQ multiplex PCR; TCRdb's version includes in-frame clones alone and lacks a portion of them. Of some 70,000 clones listed, more than 65% are singletons. Sequencing was done on a sample of blood. These receptor sequences come from a person aged 60 to 70 with breast cancer.

V is TRBV5-1 and J is TRBJ2-5; 11 nucleotides align to TRBD2. Germline loops: CDR1 SGHRS, CDR2 YFSETQ. After removal of 6 bases from V and 3 bases from J, the junction contained 10 bases not matched to a gene. CDR3 size: 16 residues. The CDR3 here is CASNDRETSGEETQYF. In DNA, the CDR3 is TGCGCCAGCAATGATAGGGAGACTAGCGGGGAAGAGACCCAGTACTTC.

V is TRBV16 and J is TRBJ1-2; D perhaps matches TRBD1 (5 bases). The CDR3 length is 16 residues. Deletions cut 0 bases from V and 12 bases from J, with 23 bases between. Germline V gene sequence: CDR1 KGHSY, CDR2 FQNENV. CDR3 sequence: CASSQSVTGRAERDTF. The CDR3 DNA sequence: TGTGCCAGCAGCCAATCAGTAACAGGAAGGGCAGAGCGAGACACCTTC. The whole variable domain, filled in from reference TRBV16 and TRBJ1-2, reads GEEVAQTPKHLVRGEGQKAKLYCAPIKGHSYVFWYQQVLKNEFKFLISFQNENVFDETGMPKERFSAKCLPNSPCSLEIQATKLEDSAVYFCASSQSVTGRAERDTFGSGTRLTVV.

This rearrangement joins TRBV28 to TRBJ2-7; 7 nucleotides agree with TRBD2. Germline CDR1 and CDR2: MDHEN and SYDVKM. V shed 4 bases, J shed 7 bases, and the junction held 13 bases outside the gene matches. The CDR3 contains 15 residues. The CDR3 DNA reads as TGTGCCAGCAGTTCCTTACCGGGGCAAGCGGGGGAGCAGTACTTC. Translated: CASSSLPGQAGEQYF.

The J gene is TRBJ1-3, the V gene TRBV6-5; D not resolved. The germline V gene encodes CDR1 MNHEY and CDR2 SVGAGI. The germline V and J ends were trimmed by 2 bases and 0 bases, with 8 bases remaining between them. The CDR3 has 15 residues. The CDR3 DNA reads TGTGCCAGCAGTTACCAACAGAGCTCTGGAAACACCATATATTTT. It translates to CASSYQQSSGNTIYF.

The V gene is TRBV29-1, the J gene TRBJ2-6; D is unclear. CDR3 length: 13 residues. Germline V gives CDR1 SQVTM, CDR2 ANQGSEA. The V and J ends lost 7 bases and 1 base respectively, with 8 bases between them. Here the CDR3 DNA reads TGCAGCGGCCGGTTATCTGGGGCCAACGTCCTGACTTTC. It yields the protein CSGRLSGANVLTF. Looking up the rest from reference TRBV29-1 and TRBJ2-6 gives the full variable domain: SAVISQKPSRDICQRGTSLTIQCQVDSQVTMMFWYRQQPGQSLTLIATANQGSEATYESGFVIDKFPISRPNLTFSTLTVSNMSPEDSSIYLCSGRLSGANVLTFGAGSRLTVL.

The rearrangement uses TRBV19 and TRBJ1-5; D unresolved. Germline CDR1 reads LNHDA; CDR2 reads SQIVND (reference sequence). The CDR3 length is 13 residues. The V gene lost 3 bases and the J gene lost 4 bases, with 7 bases spanning the gap. This CDR3 reads CASSIVENQPQHF. The CDR3 DNA is TGTGCCAGTAGTATTGTAGAGAATCAGCCCCAGCATTTT. Filled out from reference TRBV19 and TRBJ1-5, the complete variable domain reads DGGITQSPKYLFRKEGQNVTLSCEQNLNHDAMYWYRQDPGQGLRLIYYSQIVNDFQKGDIAEGYSVSREKKESFPLTVTSAQKNPTAFYLCASSIVENQPQHFGDGTRLSIL.

This clone is a singleton in its sample. This chain links TRBV5-1 with TRBJ2-1, with TRBD2 matching over 7 bases. The CDR3 sequence is 17 residues long. Germline CDR1 SGHRS, CDR2 YFSETQ. V lost 4 bases and J lost 0; bases outside the gene matches: 10. CDR3 in amino acids: CASSIGGSGPSYNEQFF. The CDR3 DNA follows: TGCGCCAGCAGCATTGGAGGTAGCGGGCCCTCCTACAATGAGCAGTTCTTC.

This sequence joins TRBV28 and TRBJ2-3; possible D gene TRBD1, 6 bases. This CDR3 contains 19 residues. The V end was cut by 3 bases, the J end by 1 base, with 23 bases between. From germline, CDR1 is MDHEN and CDR2 SYDVKM. CDR3 residues: CASSFPLLRDTRGTDTQYF. In nucleotides, the CDR3 is TGTGCCAGCAGTTTCCCTCTCCTCCGGGACACTCGGGGCACAGATACGCAGTATTTT.

CDR3 DNA sequence: TGCGCCAGCAGCTCCGGGACCCTCCTAGGGAATGAGCAGTTCTTC. Translating it yields CASSSGTLLGNEQFF. The rearrangement joins TRBV5-1 to TRBJ2-1, with D perhaps TRBD1 or TRBD2 (5 bases each). Germline CDR1 is SGHRS and CDR2 is YFSETQ. The CDR3 loop spans 15 amino acids. Trimming took off 3 bases at V and 7 bases at J, with 17 bases between the two ends.

This chain uses TRBV2 with TRBJ1-2, with 7 nucleotides matching TRBD1. CDR3 length equals 14 residues. The junction had 3 bases not matched to a gene; V was cut back by 3 bases and J by 2 bases. The germline CDR1 and CDR2 sequences are SNHLY and FYNNEI. CDR3 in amino acids: CASSETRGNYGYTF. As DNA, the CDR3 is TGTGCCAGCAGTGAGACCAGGGGGAACTATGGCTACACCTTC.

The CDR3 region is CAIQELGGRETQYF. CDR3 nucleotides: TGTGCCATACAAGAGCTAGGAGGTCGAGAGACCCAGTACTTC. The chain uses TRBV28 and TRBJ2-5; D may be TRBD2 (5 bases). Trimming stripped 10 bases from V and 4 bases from J, with 19 bases between. Germline CDR1 reads MDHEN; CDR2 reads SYDVKM. The CDR3 has 14 residues.